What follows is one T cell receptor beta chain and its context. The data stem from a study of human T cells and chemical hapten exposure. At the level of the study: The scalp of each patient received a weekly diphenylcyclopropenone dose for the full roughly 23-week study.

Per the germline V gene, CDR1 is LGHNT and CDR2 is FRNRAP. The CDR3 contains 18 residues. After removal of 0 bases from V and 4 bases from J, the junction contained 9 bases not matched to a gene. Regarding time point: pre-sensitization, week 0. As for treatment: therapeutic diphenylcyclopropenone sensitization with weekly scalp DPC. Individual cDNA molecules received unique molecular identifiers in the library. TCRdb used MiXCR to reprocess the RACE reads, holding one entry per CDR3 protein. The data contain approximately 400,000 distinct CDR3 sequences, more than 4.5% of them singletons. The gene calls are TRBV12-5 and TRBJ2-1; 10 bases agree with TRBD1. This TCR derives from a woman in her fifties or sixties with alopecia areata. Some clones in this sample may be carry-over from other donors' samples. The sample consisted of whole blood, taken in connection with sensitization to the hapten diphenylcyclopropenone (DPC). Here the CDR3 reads CASGLVLTTGGGYNEQFF. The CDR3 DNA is TGTGCTAGTGGTTTGGTACTGACGACAGGGGGCGGTTACAATGAGCAGTTCTTC.